Following are 18 T cell receptor beta chains from one sample sequenced in a study of post-analysis software for immune sequencing data. General study points: Patients used roughly five TRBV segments, including TRBV5-6, TRBV5-1 and TRBV20-1, more often than controls.

Sequencing libraries made from TCR beta cDNA carried unique molecular identifiers. TCRdb reanalysed the PCR reads using MiXCR and keeps one entry per CDR3 protein. Found here are 350,000 to 450,000 distinct CDR3 sequences, more than 30% of them singletons; the top ten hold about 7.6%. Their antigens are not known. Sequenced sample: blood. Receptors were obtained from a girl aged 2-9 years with multiple sclerosis.

In this sample, this clonotype turned up a few times. The chain recombines TRBV6-5 with TRBJ1-2, with D possibly being TRBD1 (6 bases). Germline CDR1 MNHEY, CDR2 SVGAGI. The CDR3 runs 16 residues. V dropped 2 bases and J dropped 3 bases, with 16 bases sitting between them. CDR3 bases: TGTGCCAGCAGTTACAGGGGGGACATACGATACTATGGCTACACCTTC. Translated: CASSYRGDIRYYGYTF.

J is TRBJ2-3 and V is TRBV7-8, with D hard to call. With 6 bases removed from V and 8 bases from J, the gap between germline ends came to 12 bases. Germline assignment: CDR1 SGHVS and CDR2 FQNEAQ. This CDR3 region has 12 residues. CDR3 in amino acids: CASSPWDSTQYF. CDR3 in DNA: TGTGCCAGCAGTCCGTGGGATTCTACGCAGTATTTT.

This chain uses TRBV12-3 or TRBV12-4 with TRBJ1-2; possible D gene TRBD1, 5 bases. The CDR3 runs to 14 residues. V shed 5 bases and J shed 0 bases, with 10 bases lying between them. The DNA for the CDR3 is TGTGCCAGCAGTCACCGACAGACTAACTATGGCTACACCTTC. Its protein is CASSHRQTNYGYTF.

The chain joins TRBV20-1 to TRBJ2-4, with 10 bases that match TRBD2. With 7 bases clipped from V and 0 bases from J, the junction kept 9 bases outside the gene matches. This CDR3 contains 16 residues. Germline V gene data show CDR1 as DFQATT and CDR2 as SNEGSKA (reference sequence). The CDR3 bases are TGCAGTGGCAGCGGGAGGGCGTCCTTAGCCAAAAACATTCAGTACTTC. Its protein is CSGSGRASLAKNIQYF.

The chain recombines TRBV20-1 with TRBJ1-2; D not resolved. Trimming removed 0 bases from V and 6 bases from J, with 14 bases in between. The CDR3 contains 14 residues. Germline CDR1 and CDR2: DFQATT and SNEGSKA (reference sequence). CDR3 sequence: CSARDREATDGYTF. Written as DNA, the CDR3 is TGCAGTGCTAGAGATAGGGAGGCGACGGATGGCTACACCTTC.

The chain joins TRBV27 to TRBJ2-6, with 9 bases aligning to TRBD2. CDR1 is MNHEY, CDR2 SMNVEV, per germline (reference sequence). V lost 7 bases and J lost 2; bases outside the gene matches: 6. The CDR3 runs to 16 residues. In DNA form, the CDR3 reads TGTGCCAGCACCAGCGGGGGGTACACTGGGGCCAACGTCCTGACTTTC. Protein sequence: CASTSGGYTGANVLTF. The full variable domain, completed using reference TRBV27 and TRBJ2-6, is EAQVTQNPRYLITVTGKKLTVTCSQNMNHEYMSWYRQDPGLGLRQIYYSMNVEVTDKGDVPEGYKVSRKEKRNFPLILESPSPNQTSLYFCASTSGGYTGANVLTFGAGSRLTVL.

V gene TRBV19 combines with J gene TRBJ2-5; TRBD2 agrees at 13 bases. Germline assignment: CDR1 LNHDA and CDR2 SQIVND (reference sequence). The V gene end was trimmed by 7 bases and the J gene end by 11 bases; junction bases not matched to a gene: 10. The CDR3 covers 14 residues. Here the CDR3 reads CASMTSGRNNEQYF. The CDR3 nucleotides read TGTGCCAGTATGACTAGCGGGAGGAACAATGAGCAGTACTTC.

This clonotype was observed a handful of times. J is TRBJ1-4 and V is TRBV6-6; tentative D call: TRBD1 (6 bases). The CDR3 has 17 amino acids. The V end was cut by 6 bases, the J end by 0 bases, with 17 bases between. Germline V gene lookup returns CDR1 MNHNY and CDR2 SVGAGI (reference sequence). CDR3 sequence reads: CASRAGAGQPTNEKLFF. DNA of the CDR3: TGTGCCAGCAGAGCGGGGGCAGGACAACCAACTAATGAAAAACTGTTTTTT.

V is TRBV6-5 and J is TRBJ1-2; 12 nucleotides line up with TRBD1. CDR1 is MNHEY, CDR2 SVGAGI, per germline. The CDR3 consists of 20 residues. The V segment lost 4 bases and the J segment 4 bases; nucleotides outside the gene matches: 19. The CDR3 is CASSFPDAGGQGADGYGYTF. As DNA, the CDR3 is TGTGCCAGCAGTTTCCCAGACGCTGGGGGACAGGGGGCGGACGGCTATGGCTACACCTTC.

The rearrangement joins TRBV28 to TRBJ2-1; a weak D match, TRBD2 (5 bases). V lost 6 bases to trimming and J lost 0 bases, with 15 bases between them. The CDR3 is 16 amino acids. Germline loops: CDR1 MDHEN, CDR2 SYDVKM. CDR3 loop: CASSPVAKSSYNEQFF. CDR3 in DNA: TGTGCCAGCAGCCCCGTAGCGAAGAGCTCCTACAATGAGCAGTTCTTC.

The chain combines TRBV27 with TRBJ2-3, with 12 nucleotides matching TRBD1. The V segment lost 5 bases and the J segment 6 bases; nucleotides outside the gene matches: 9. The CDR3 contains 16 residues. From germline, CDR1 is MNHEY and CDR2 SMNVEV (reference sequence). CDR3 in DNA: TGTGCCAGCAGTCCCCGGGACAGGGGGCGGTCGGATACGCAGTATTTT. Translated: CASSPRDRGRSDTQYF.

The chain employs TRBV7-9 and TRBJ2-2, with D maybe TRBD1 (6 bases). V lost 1 base, J lost 4 bases, and 13 bases lay in between. The CDR3 consists of 16 residues. The V gene's germline CDR1 is SEHNR and CDR2 FQNEAQ (reference sequence). CDR3 protein: CASSLVPGDSTGELFF. CDR3 coding DNA: TGTGCCAGCAGCTTAGTCCCAGGGGATAGCACCGGGGAGCTGTTTTTT.

The rearrangement joins TRBV6-5 to TRBJ2-1, with TRBD1 as a possible D gene (6 bases). The CDR3 loop spans 14 amino acids. V shed 2 bases and J shed 7 bases, with 12 bases lying between them. Germline V gives CDR1 MNHEY, CDR2 SVGAGI. CDR3 region: CASSYVGTPNEQFF. The CDR3 DNA reads as TGTGCCAGCAGTTACGTCGGGACACCAAATGAGCAGTTCTTC.

The chain joins TRBV20-1 to TRBJ2-7; a weak D match, TRBD1 (6 bases). This CDR3 region has 16 residues. Per germline, CDR1 DFQATT and CDR2 SNEGSKA (reference sequence). V was shortened by 3 bases and J by 6 bases, with 24 bases between the two germline ends. The CDR3 loop reads CSASWVGQGLMGEQYF. CDR3 bases: TGCAGTGCTAGTTGGGTGGGGCAGGGGCTAATGGGCGAGCAGTACTTC.

This clonotype was observed many times. This chain joins TRBV7-8 and TRBJ2-7, with D uncertain. The V end was cut by 5 bases, the J end by 2 bases, with 13 bases between. Germline CDR1 reads SGHVS; CDR2 reads FQNEAQ. The CDR3 is 14 amino acids. DNA of the CDR3: TGTGCCAGCAGCAAGCCACTGCAGACCTACGAGCAGTACTTC. It translates to CASSKPLQTYEQYF.

This clonotype was seen a few times. The chain couples TRBV20-1 to TRBJ2-3; weak D call: TRBD1 (5 bases). This CDR3 comprises 14 residues. CDR1 DFQATT and CDR2 SNEGSKA come from the germline V gene (reference sequence). The V end was cut by 1 base, the J end by 0 bases, with 8 bases between. CDR3 loop: CSARADRSTDTQYF. CDR3 in DNA: TGCAGTGCTAGAGCAGACAGAAGCACAGATACGCAGTATTTT.

The chain links TRBV12-3 or TRBV12-4 to TRBJ2-3, with D tentatively TRBD1 (6 bases). The CDR3 has 17 amino acids. V was shortened by 6 bases and J by 4 bases, with 23 bases between the two germline ends. This CDR3 is CASSSRVPRPGADTQYF. CDR3 DNA sequence: TGTGCCAGCAGCTCCCGGGTTCCGAGACCAGGGGCAGATACGCAGTATTTT.

V gene TRBV12-3 or TRBV12-4 combines with J gene TRBJ1-2, with D possibly being TRBD1 (5 bases). The CDR3 has 14 residues. V gave up 3 bases and J gave up 0 bases, with 8 bases separating them. The CDR3 is CASSLTETNYGYTF. CDR3 bases: TGTGCCAGCAGTTTGACAGAGACTAACTATGGCTACACCTTC.